The present T cell receptor beta chain was sequenced within a study of T cells in Graves' hyperthyroidism and ophthalmopathy. Study summary: Upon initial diagnosis and before any treatment, peripheral blood was collected. Study findings and constraints: With a median lead of roughly 6.2 months before onset, the model predicted ophthalmopathy.

The study defined stable Graves' hyperthyroidism as no ophthalmopathy progression within 18 months. Source material for PBMCs was more than 9.5 ml fresh peripheral blood. CDR1 is SQVTM and CDR2 is ANQGSEA in the germline V gene. With 1 base clipped from V and 4 bases from J, the junction kept 4 bases outside the gene matches. There are 16 residues in the CDR3. This clonotype was seen more than once but under ten times. Its cognate antigen is unknown. TCR beta CDR3 regions were amplified from RNA transcripts. Using the HTBI primer set, a first-round RT-PCR was run on the TCR CDR3. TCRdb processed the multiplex PCR reads anew with MiXCR; each CDR3 protein has one entry. The table lists about 590,000 distinct CDR3 sequences, about 15% of them singletons.

The sequence was obtained from a woman in her thirties with Graves' hyperthyroidism. The chain uses TRBV29-1 and TRBJ2-3; TRBD2 matches at 14 bases. The specimen was blood. The CDR3 DNA reads as TGCAGCGTTGAAGGGGGACTAGCGGGAGAACCAGATACGCAGTATTTT. Translating it yields CSVEGGLAGEPDTQYF.